The clone carrying this T cell receptor (beta chain) has more than one count but fewer than ten. Between the trimmed V and J ends, which lost 6 bases and 2 bases, there was a span of 14 bases. The CDR3 is 15 residues long. Germline CDR1 SGHVS, CDR2 FQNEAQ. The entry originates in a study of control samples from healthy donors and cancer patients. TCRdb's table, derived via immunoSEQ multiplex PCR, lists solely in-frame clones and lacks some. The table lists 150,000 or so clones, approximately 94% of them singletons. The receptor comes from a man aged 35-49 years in good health. The sample taken for sequencing was blood. The chain recombines TRBV7-8 with TRBJ1-5; D call uncertain. CDR3 sequence (DNA): TGTGCCAGCAGTGAAGCCGAGCTCGGCAATCAGCCCCAGCATTTT. This encodes CASSEAELGNQPQHF.